Each of the 17 T cell receptor beta chains below was sequenced from the same sample in a study of cytomegalovirus exposure and HLA in healthy donors. PCR involved 60 Vbeta and 13 Jbeta primers. TCRdb keeps only in-frame clones here, not all; method: immunoSEQ multiplex PCR. The sample has about 120,000 clones, around a tenth seen once. The sample was PBMCs. The receptors were gathered from a man aged 25-40 years in good health and CMV-seronegative.

This clone appeared a few times. The J gene is TRBJ2-7, the V gene TRBV5-8, with 8 bases that match TRBD2. There are 15 residues in the CDR3. Germline V gives CDR1 SGHTS, CDR2 YDEGEE. V was pared by 0 bases and J by 0 bases, with 2 bases of the junction left unmatched. The chain's CDR3 is CASSLERGPSYEQYF. In nucleotides, the CDR3 is TGTGCCAGCAGCTTGGAGCGGGGGCCCTCCTACGAGCAGTACTTC.

This clone was observed a few times. In DNA, the CDR3 is TGCAGCGTTGAAGATCGGGGGACCTCCTACGAGCAGTACTTC. Its protein product is CSVEDRGTSYEQYF. The chain joins TRBV29-1 to TRBJ2-7; the D gene is possibly TRBD2 (6 bases). The CDR3 length is 14 residues. Deletions cut 0 bases from V and 0 bases from J, with 9 bases between. The germline CDR1 and CDR2 sequences are SQVTM and ANQGSEA.

V is TRBV6-1 and J is TRBJ2-4; D is uncertain. The CDR3 is 17 amino acids. V lost 2 bases to trimming and J lost 1 base, with 15 bases between them. Germline CDR1 and CDR2: MNHNS and SASEGT. The CDR3 DNA is TGTGCCAGCAGTGAATTAGAGATTGTGTGGGCCAAAAACATTCAGTACTTC. Amino acid sequence: CASSELEIVWAKNIQYF.

A few counts support this clone. The chain links TRBV13 to TRBJ2-5, with 9 bases aligning to TRBD1. The CDR3 is 15 amino acids. V shed 5 bases and J 1 base; nucleotides not matched to a gene: 5. CDR1 is PRHDT, CDR2 FYEKMQ, per germline (reference sequence). CDR3 coding DNA: TGTGCCAGCAGCGACGGACAGGGGTTCCAAGAGACCCAGTACTTC. Its protein is CASSDGQGFQETQYF.

In its sample, this clone was seen a few times. V and J are TRBV19 and TRBJ1-5, with D maybe TRBD1 (6 bases). Germline CDR1 and CDR2: LNHDA and SQIVND (reference sequence). The V gene lost 7 bases and the J gene lost 2 bases, with 18 bases spanning the gap. There are 16 residues in the CDR3. CDR3 sequence (DNA): TGTGCCAGTACTTCTTGGGTGGGGGCAGGCAATCAGCCCCAGCATTTT. Translated: CASTSWVGAGNQPQHF.

This clone is a singleton in its sample. V and J are TRBV7-9 and TRBJ2-7; TRBD1 might be the D (5 bases). V lost 1 base and J lost 6, with 13 bases in between. Germline V gene sequence: CDR1 SEHNR, CDR2 FQNEAQ (reference sequence). The CDR3 covers 14 residues. In DNA, the CDR3 is TGTGCCAGCAGCTTAGGGGCAGGGTCCGGCGAGCAGTACTTC. Its protein product is CASSLGAGSGEQYF.

V and J are TRBV18 and TRBJ1-2; a possible D gene is TRBD1 (5 bases). The CDR3 extends over 15 amino acids. CDR1 and CDR2 from the germline V gene are KGHSH and LQKENI. With 6 bases removed from V and 7 bases from J, the gap between germline ends came to 21 bases. The CDR3 reads CASSPSSGVIGGYTF. In DNA form, the CDR3 reads TGTGCCAGCTCTCCATCATCGGGGGTAATTGGTGGCTACACCTTC. Full variable domain (outside the CDR3, taken from reference TRBV18 and TRBJ1-2): NAGVMQNPRHLVRRRGQEARLRCSPMKGHSHVYWYRQLPEEGLKFMVYLQKENIIDESGMPKERFSAEFPKEGPSILRIQQVVRGDSAAYFCASSPSSGVIGGYTFGSGTRLTVV.

This clone was recorded a few times. Other DNA sequences in the sample encode the same CDR3. The V call is TRBV6-5, the J call TRBJ2-7; D is unclear. CDR1 and CDR2 (germline): MNHEY, SVGAGI. With 3 bases removed from V and 2 bases from J, the gap between germline ends came to 8 bases. CDR3 length equals 13 residues. For the CDR3, the DNA is TGTGCCAGCAGTTATTCAGGTCCCTACGAGCAGTACTTC. It is translated as CASSYSGPYEQYF.

J is TRBJ1-2 and V is TRBV6-5; TRBD1 agrees at 7 bases. V shed 5 bases, J shed 8 bases, and the junction held 5 bases outside the gene matches. This CDR3 is built from 12 residues. Per the germline V gene, CDR1 is MNHEY and CDR2 is SVGAGI. CDR3: CASSDGTVGYTF. The CDR3 DNA sequence: TGTGCCAGCAGTGACGGGACAGTAGGCTACACCTTC.

The V and J genes are TRBV11-2 and TRBJ1-1; TRBD1 matches 11 bases. V shed 1 base and J 4 bases; nucleotides not matched to a gene: 5. In germline, CDR1 is SGHAT, CDR2 FQNNGV. The CDR3 has 16 amino acids. The CDR3 loop reads CASSLVRTGGVTEAFF. The CDR3 DNA sequence: TGTGCCAGCAGCTTAGTCCGGACAGGGGGCGTCACTGAAGCTTTCTTT.

This clone has more than one count but fewer than ten. The CDR3 is CASSEAGAGTDEQFF. The CDR3 coding sequence is TGTGCCAGCAGTGAAGCGGGGGCCGGGACCGATGAGCAGTTCTTC. V is TRBV6-1 and J is TRBJ2-1, with D maybe TRBD1 (6 bases). Germline values: CDR1 MNHNS, CDR2 SASEGT. Trimming shortened V by 0 bases and J by 8 bases, and 14 bases separated the two germline ends. The CDR3 contains 15 residues.

The rearrangement uses TRBV11-1 and TRBJ2-1, with TRBD1 matching 10 bases. The CDR3 sequence is 17 residues long. V trimming: 2 bases; J trimming: 4 bases; junction bases outside the gene matches: 8. Germline CDR1 is SGHAT and CDR2 is FQDESV (reference sequence). DNA for the CDR3: TGTGCCAGCAGCTTACTCAAGGGACAGGGGCCTTACAATGAGCAGTTCTTC. Its translation is CASSLLKGQGPYNEQFF.

The chain employs TRBV6-1 and TRBJ1-6; maybe TRBD1 (5 bases). CDR1 is MNHNS, CDR2 SASEGT, per germline. Trimming removed 4 bases from V and 8 bases from J, with 9 bases in between. The CDR3 length is 13 residues. CDR3 sequence reads: CASSALGDSPLHF. The CDR3 DNA follows: TGTGCCAGCAGTGCCCTAGGGGATTCACCCCTCCACTTT.

This clone was counted a few times. V usage is TRBV10-3 and J usage is TRBJ1-1; no clear D gene. Deletions cut 3 bases from V and 7 bases from J, with 12 bases between. The CDR3 is made up of 13 amino acids. Germline V gives CDR1 ENHRY, CDR2 SYGVKD. Written as DNA, the CDR3 is TGTGCCATCAGTGAAAGAACAGCGGGTGAAGCTTTCTTT. Its protein is CAISERTAGEAFF.

A few counts support this clone. The chain recombines TRBV11-3 with TRBJ2-7; TRBD1 might be the D (5 bases). With 0 bases removed from V and 0 bases from J, the gap between germline ends came to 9 bases. Germline-derived CDR1 and CDR2 are SGHNT and YENEEA. The CDR3 length is 15 residues. This chain's CDR3 is CASSLDGADSYEQYF. CDR3 nucleotides: TGTGCCAGCAGCTTAGATGGGGCAGACTCCTACGAGCAGTACTTC.

This clone was detected only a few times. The V call is TRBV5-6, the J call TRBJ1-2; 8 nucleotides match TRBD1. Looked up from germline, CDR1 is SGHDT and CDR2 is YYEEEE. The CDR3 contains 15 residues. Unmatched junction bases numbered 8, after V lost 3 bases and J lost 4 bases. The CDR3 reads CASSYGQGTFYGYTF. The CDR3 region has the DNA TGTGCCAGCAGCTACGGACAGGGAACTTTCTATGGCTACACCTTC.

The chain carries TRBV28 and TRBJ2-2; D is unclear. V was shortened by 5 bases and J by 7 bases, with 20 bases between the two germline ends. The CDR3 covers 16 residues. Germline V gene data show CDR1 as MDHEN and CDR2 as SYDVKM. The CDR3 loop is CASSPDLGAVVGELFF. CDR3 DNA: TGTGCCAGCAGTCCTGATTTGGGCGCAGTCGTCGGGGAGCTGTTTTTT.